The 14 T cell receptor beta chains given below trace back to one sample, sequenced in a study of CD8+CD57+ T cells in acquired aplastic anemia (dated by TCRdb to 2016 to 2019). The data were produced on an Illumina HiSeq 2000. TCR beta VDJ combination and CDR3 sequence profiling used genomic DNA as the template. Starting from the raw public reads, TCRdb applied fastp trimming at Q25, assembled clones with MiXCR and retained in-frame beta chains. Merged by CDR3 protein, the rows form single entries marked with the most common genes and DNA. The sample contains more than 150,000 distinct CDR3 sequences, about three fifths of them found a single time. The ten largest account for around 42% of the sample. Sample: sorted CD4+, CD8+, or CD8+CD57+ T cells (not recorded which) from PBMCs. All receptors come from a human donor with severe aplastic anemia or a healthy control (not recorded which).

This chain joins TRBV4-1 and TRBJ2-2, with TRBD2 matching over 7 bases. V shed 0 bases, J shed 7 bases, and the junction held 14 bases outside the gene matches. This CDR3 spans 18 amino acids. Germline V gives CDR1 MGHRA, CDR2 YSYEKL. The CDR3 bases are TGCGCCAGCAGCCAAGATGCGGGGGAGGGGTTGGAAGTCGGGGAGCTGTTTTTT. Protein: CASSQDAGEGLEVGELFF.

In this sample, this clonotype turned up a few times. The genes are TRBV20-1 and TRBJ2-7; the D gene is possibly TRBD2 (5 bases). The CDR3 length is 14 residues. Trimming stripped 0 bases from V and 4 bases from J, with 13 bases between. The germline V gene has CDR1 DFQATT and CDR2 SNEGSKA (reference sequence). The CDR3, as DNA: TGCAGTGCTAGAGATTGGCGGGTTGCGTACGAGCAGTACTTC. It codes for CSARDWRVAYEQYF.

This clonotype was detected only once. The chain carries TRBV7-2 and TRBJ1-3; D remains unclear. Trimming removed 1 base from V and 4 bases from J, with 11 bases in between. The germline V gene encodes CDR1 SGHTA and CDR2 FQGNSA. This CDR3 is 15 amino acids long. CDR3 residues: CASSLGPGGGNTIYF. The CDR3 nucleotides are TGTGCCAGCAGCTTAGGCCCGGGAGGCGGAAACACCATATATTTT. Looking up the rest from reference TRBV7-2 and TRBJ1-3 gives the full variable domain: GAGVSQSPSNKVTEKGKDVELRCDPISGHTALYWYRQSLGQGLEFLIYFQGNSAPDKSGLPSDRFSAERTGGSVSTLTIQRTQQEDSAVYLCASSLGPGGGNTIYFGEGSWLTVV.

This clonotype has at least ten counts. This chain links TRBV7-9 with TRBJ1-4, with 9 nucleotides matching TRBD1. This CDR3 has 18 amino acids. The V and J ends lost 5 bases and 0 bases, in that order; junction bases with no gene match: 10. Germline values: CDR1 SEHNR, CDR2 FQNEAQ (reference sequence). The CDR3 region is CASSTIQGAVSTNEKLFF. The CDR3 region has the DNA TGTGCCAGCAGCACTATACAGGGGGCTGTATCAACTAATGAAAAACTGTTTTTT.

CDR3 nucleotide sequence: TGTGCCAGCAGCTTAGGGTGGGACAGGTCGTCCTACGAGCAGTACTTC. Protein: CASSLGWDRSSYEQYF. V and J are TRBV11-2 and TRBJ2-7; 8 bases align to TRBD1. The CDR3 sequence is 16 residues long. V gave up 1 base and J gave up 1 base; unmatched junction bases: 6. Germline loops: CDR1 SGHAT, CDR2 FQNNGV.

The chain links TRBV15 to TRBJ2-1; the D is unclear. The CDR3 contains 14 residues. The ends were cut back, 1 base at V and 9 bases at J, with 13 bases in the middle. The V gene's germline CDR1 is LNHNV and CDR2 YYDKDF (reference sequence). The CDR3 sequence: CATSRGRTLREQFF. CDR3 sequence (DNA): TGTGCCACCAGCAGAGGAAGGACGTTGCGTGAGCAGTTCTTC.

The chain recombines TRBV20-1 with TRBJ1-6; tentative D call: TRBD1 (5 bases). V shed 3 bases and J shed 7 bases, with 10 bases lying between them. CDR1 is DFQATT, CDR2 SNEGSKA, per germline (reference sequence). There are 13 residues in the CDR3. For the CDR3, the DNA is TGCAGTGCTAGGGGGGTTCCAAATTCACCCCTCCACTTT. Encoded protein: CSARGVPNSPLHF.

This clonotype was counted many times. The chain couples TRBV6-5 to TRBJ1-6, with a tentative D call TRBD1 (5 bases). This CDR3 region has 13 residues. CDR1 is MNHEY, CDR2 SVGAGI, per germline. V lost 8 bases and J 10 bases, leaving 15 bases between the germline ends. The CDR3 region has the DNA TGTGCCAGCCGCCAGGGCCTGCAATCACCCCTCCACTTT. Translation gives CASRQGLQSPLHF.

This clonotype appeared many times. The J gene is TRBJ2-7, the V gene TRBV12-3 or TRBV12-4, with unresolved D. The CDR3 extends over 13 amino acids. Trimming took off 6 bases at V and 1 base at J, with 10 bases between the two ends. The CDR3 sequence is CASSPPGSYEQYF. The DNA of the CDR3 is TGTGCCAGCAGCCCCCCCGGGTCCTACGAGCAGTACTTC.

With respect to this clonotype: A much larger clone sits a single nucleotide away, making a read error possible. This chain joins TRBV10-2 and TRBJ1-2, with D possibly matching TRBD1 (6 bases). Germline V gene lookup returns CDR1 WSHSY and CDR2 SAAADI. The CDR3 runs to 15 residues. CDR3 protein: CTSSLIAGGNYGYTF. The DNA of the CDR3 is TGTACCAGCAGTTTAATAGCGGGGGGCAACTATGGCTACACCTTC.

This sequence joins TRBV15 and TRBJ1-2, with 7 bases matching TRBD1. The CDR3 is 13 residues long. Looked up from germline, CDR1 is LNHNV and CDR2 is YYDKDF (reference sequence). V gave up 3 bases and J gave up 4 bases; unmatched junction bases: 2. The CDR3 is CATSRRQGYGYTF. The CDR3 DNA reads TGTGCCACCAGCAGGCGACAGGGCTATGGCTACACCTTC.

CDR3 loop: CASSQRSSGINNEQFF. The DNA of the CDR3 is TGTGCCAGCAGCCAGCGTAGTAGCGGGATTAACAATGAGCAGTTCTTC. V gene TRBV7-2 combines with J gene TRBJ2-1, with 8 nucleotides matching TRBD2. In germline, CDR1 is SGHTA, CDR2 FQGNSA. This CDR3 has 16 amino acids. J gave up 5 bases and V 5 bases, and 11 bases lay outside the gene matches.

Written as DNA, the CDR3 is TGCAGTGCATACCCGGCGGGGGGCATCACTGAAGCTTTCTTT. It yields the protein CSAYPAGGITEAFF. The rearrangement joins TRBV20-1 to TRBJ1-1; D is perhaps TRBD1 (6 bases). The germline V gene has CDR1 DFQATT and CDR2 SNEGSKA (reference sequence). This CDR3 spans 14 amino acids. Trimming removed 6 bases from V and 4 bases from J, with 18 bases in between.

The rearrangement links TRBV9 to TRBJ2-7; D is unresolved. This CDR3 has 14 amino acids. The V end was cut by 4 bases, the J end by 3 bases, with 14 bases between. Germline V gene data show CDR1 as SGDLS and CDR2 as YYNGEE. The CDR3 reads CASSPASRVYEQYF. Here the CDR3 DNA reads TGTGCCAGCAGCCCAGCATCTAGGGTCTACGAGCAGTACTTC.